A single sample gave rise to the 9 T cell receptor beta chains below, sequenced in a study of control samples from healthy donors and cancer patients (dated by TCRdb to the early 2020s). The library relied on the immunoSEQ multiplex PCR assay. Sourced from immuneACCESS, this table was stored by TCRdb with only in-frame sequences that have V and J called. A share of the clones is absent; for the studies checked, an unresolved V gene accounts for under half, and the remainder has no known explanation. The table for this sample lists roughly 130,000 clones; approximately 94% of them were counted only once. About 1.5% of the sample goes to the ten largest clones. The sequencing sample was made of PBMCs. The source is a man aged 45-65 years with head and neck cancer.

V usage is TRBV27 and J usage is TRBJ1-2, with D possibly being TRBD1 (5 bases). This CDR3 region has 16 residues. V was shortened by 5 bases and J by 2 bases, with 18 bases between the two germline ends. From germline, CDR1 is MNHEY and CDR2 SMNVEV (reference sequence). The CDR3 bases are TGTGCCAGCAGTCCAGGGCGGGGCAGGTTCAACTATGGCTACACCTTC. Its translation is CASSPGRGRFNYGYTF.

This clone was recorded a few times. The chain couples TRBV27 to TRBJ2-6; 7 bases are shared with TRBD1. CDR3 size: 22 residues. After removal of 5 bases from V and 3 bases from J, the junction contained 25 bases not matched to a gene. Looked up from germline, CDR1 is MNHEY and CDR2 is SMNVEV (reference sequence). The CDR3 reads CASSISPLRGGRIVFGANVLTF. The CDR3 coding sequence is TGTGCCAGCAGTATCAGCCCGCTCAGAGGGGGCAGGATAGTTTTTGGGGCCAACGTCCTGACTTTC.

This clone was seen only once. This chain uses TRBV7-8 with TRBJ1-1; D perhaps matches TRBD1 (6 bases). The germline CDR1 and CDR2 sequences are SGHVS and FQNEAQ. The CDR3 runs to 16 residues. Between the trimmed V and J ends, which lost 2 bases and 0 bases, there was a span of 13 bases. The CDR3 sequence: CASSLRTALMNTEAFF. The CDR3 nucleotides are TGTGCCAGCAGCTTAAGGACAGCGCTCATGAACACTGAAGCTTTCTTT. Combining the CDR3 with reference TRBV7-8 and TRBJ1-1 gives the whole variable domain GAGVSQSPRYKVAKRGQDVALRCDPISGHVSLFWYQQALGQGPEFLTYFQNEAQLDKSGLPSDRFFAERPEGSVSTLKIQRTQQEDSAVYLCASSLRTALMNTEAFFGQGTRLTVV.

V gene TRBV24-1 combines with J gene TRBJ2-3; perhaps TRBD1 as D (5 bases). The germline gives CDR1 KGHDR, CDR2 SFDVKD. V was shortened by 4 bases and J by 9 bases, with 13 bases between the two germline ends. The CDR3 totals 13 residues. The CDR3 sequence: CATSESGIGTQYF. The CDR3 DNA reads TGTGCCACCAGTGAGTCAGGGATTGGAACGCAGTATTTT.

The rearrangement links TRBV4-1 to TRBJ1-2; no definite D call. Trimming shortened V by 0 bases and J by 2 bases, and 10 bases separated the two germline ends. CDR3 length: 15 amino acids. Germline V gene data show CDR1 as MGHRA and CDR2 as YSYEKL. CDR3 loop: CASSQEDLTNYGYTF. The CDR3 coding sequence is TGCGCCAGCAGCCAAGAGGACCTAACCAACTATGGCTACACCTTC.

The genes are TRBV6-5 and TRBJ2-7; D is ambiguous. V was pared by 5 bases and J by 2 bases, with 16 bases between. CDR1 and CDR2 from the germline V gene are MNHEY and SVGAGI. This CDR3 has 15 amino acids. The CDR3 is CASSRPRVATYEQYF. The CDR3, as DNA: TGTGCCAGCAGTCGACCTCGGGTTGCCACCTACGAGCAGTACTTC.

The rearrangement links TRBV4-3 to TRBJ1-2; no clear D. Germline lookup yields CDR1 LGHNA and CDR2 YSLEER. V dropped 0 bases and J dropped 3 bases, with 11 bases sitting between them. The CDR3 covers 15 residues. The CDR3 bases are TGCGCCAGCAGCCAAGATCTAAAAGGTGACTATGGCTACACCTTC. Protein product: CASSQDLKGDYGYTF.

The CDR3: CASSQDRWRKSSYEQYF. CDR3 in DNA: TGTGCCAGCAGCCAAGATAGGTGGCGCAAAAGCTCCTACGAGCAGTACTTC. The rearrangement links TRBV4-2 to TRBJ2-7; D call uncertain. CDR1 and CDR2 from the germline V gene are LGHNA and YNFKEQ. The CDR3 spans 17 residues. Trimming took 0 bases from V and 0 from J, leaving 15 bases between them.

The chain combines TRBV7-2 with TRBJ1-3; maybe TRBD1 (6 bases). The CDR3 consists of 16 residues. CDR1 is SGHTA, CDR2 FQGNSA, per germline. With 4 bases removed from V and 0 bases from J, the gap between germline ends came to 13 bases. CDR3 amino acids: CASSWGLTNSGNTIYF. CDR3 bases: TGTGCCAGCAGCTGGGGGCTGACGAACTCTGGAAACACCATATATTTT. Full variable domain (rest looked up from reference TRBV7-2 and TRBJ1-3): GAGVSQSPSNKVTEKGKDVELRCDPISGHTALYWYRQSLGQGLEFLIYFQGNSAPDKSGLPSDRFSAERTGGSVSTLTIQRTQQEDSAVYLCASSWGLTNSGNTIYFGEGSWLTVV.